The present TCR beta chain was sequenced within a study of blood T cells in healthy people across ages. Study outcomes and limitations: Researchers report that TCR beta diversity correlated strongly with naive T cell percentage.

This CDR3 comprises 15 residues. Germline V gene sequence: CDR1 SGHAT, CDR2 FQNNGV. A few counts support this clonotype. Its antigen remains unidentified. For the second PCR, which ran for about 6 to 12 cycles, a sample-barcoded 5' primer and a J-beta primer mix were used. Every sample produced at least 2.5 million CDR3-containing paired-end reads. Via MiXCR, TCRdb re-called the 5' RACE reads, giving one row per CDR3 protein. In the table there are about 1.4 million distinct CDR3 sequences, 45% to 70% of which are singletons. The chain uses TRBV11-2 and TRBJ2-5, with a tentative D call TRBD2 (6 bases). The DNA end favors TRBJ2-7, so the J call may be wrong. The clonotype originates from a man younger than 35 in good health. Sequenced: blood. The CDR3 DNA follows: TGTGCCAGCAGCAAGATGTTTACTGGGACTTACGAGCAGTACTTC. Residues: CASSKMFTGTYEQYF.